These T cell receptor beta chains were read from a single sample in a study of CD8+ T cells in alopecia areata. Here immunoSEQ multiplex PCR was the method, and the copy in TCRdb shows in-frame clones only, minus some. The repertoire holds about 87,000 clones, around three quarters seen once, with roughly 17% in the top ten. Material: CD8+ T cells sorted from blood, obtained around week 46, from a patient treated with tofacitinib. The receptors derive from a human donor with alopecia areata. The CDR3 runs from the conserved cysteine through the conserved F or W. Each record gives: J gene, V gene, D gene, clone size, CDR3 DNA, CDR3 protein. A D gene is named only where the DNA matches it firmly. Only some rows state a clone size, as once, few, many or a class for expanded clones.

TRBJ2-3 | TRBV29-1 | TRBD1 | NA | TGCAGCGTGGACAGGGGGCGCGTCACAGATACGCAGTATTTT | CSVDRGRVTDTQYF
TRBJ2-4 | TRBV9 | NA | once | TGTGCCAGCAGTACTGATCGGGGTAGTTATACCATTCAGTACTTC | CASSTDRGSYTIQYF
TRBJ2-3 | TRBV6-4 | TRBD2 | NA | TGTGCCAGCAGTGAAGCGGGGGGAGGGGCAGATACGCAGTATTTT | CASSEAGGGADTQYF
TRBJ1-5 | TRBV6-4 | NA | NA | TGTGCCAGCAGTGACGGGGATAATCAGCCCCAGCATTTT | CASSDGDNQPQHF
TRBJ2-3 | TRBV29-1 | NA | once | TGCAGCGTTGAAAGTCCAGATACAACACCAGATACGCAGTATTTT | CSVESPDTTPDTQYF
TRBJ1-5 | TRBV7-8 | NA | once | TGTGCCAGCAGCTCGCATTATCAGCCCCAGCATTTT | CASSSHYQPQHF
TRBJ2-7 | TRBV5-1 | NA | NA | TGCGCCAGCAGCGACAGCGGGCCCTACGAGCAGTACTTC | CASSDSGPYEQYF
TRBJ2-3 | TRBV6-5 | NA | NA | TGTGCCACCGCCCTGACTAGTTGGGCCACAGATACGCAGTATTTT | CATALTSWATDTQYF
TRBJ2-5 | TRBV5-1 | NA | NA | TGCGCCAGCAGCTTGGGGTCGGACCAGTACTTC | CASSLGSDQYF
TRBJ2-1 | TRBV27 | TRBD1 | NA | TGTGCCAGCAGTTTAGGACAGGACCCTTCCTACAATGAGCAGTTCTTC | CASSLGQDPSYNEQFF
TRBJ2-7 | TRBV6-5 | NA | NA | TGTGCCAGCAGTTACTCTTTAGGGACCGAGCAGTACTTC | CASSYSLGTEQYF
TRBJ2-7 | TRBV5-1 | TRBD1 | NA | TGCGCCAGCAGCTTGGGGACAGGGCGTTTGGAGCAGTACTTC | CASSLGTGRLEQYF
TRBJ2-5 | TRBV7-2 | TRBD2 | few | TGTGCCAGCAGCTTATCCGCTCCGGGACTAGCGGTCCAAGAGACCCAGTACTTC | CASSLSAPGLAVQETQYF
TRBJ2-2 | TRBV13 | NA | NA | TGTGCCAGCAGCCCAGAGAACACCGGGGAGCTGTTTTTT | CASSPENTGELFF
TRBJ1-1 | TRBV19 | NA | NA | TGTGCCAGTAGTATAGATCTCCCAGGGCGGGCTTTCTTT | CASSIDLPGRAFF
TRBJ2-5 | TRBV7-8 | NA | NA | TGTGCCAGCACCCCGACTAGTGCGGAGACCCAGTACTTC | CASTPTSAETQYF
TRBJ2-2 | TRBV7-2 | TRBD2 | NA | TGTGCCAGCAGCCTGACTAGCGGGAACACCGGGGAGCTGTTTTTT | CASSLTSGNTGELFF
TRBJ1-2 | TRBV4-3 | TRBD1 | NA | TGCGCCAGCAGCCAAGATCAGGGACAGGGGTATGGCTACACCTTC | CASSQDQGQGYGYTF
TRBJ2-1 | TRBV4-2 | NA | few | TGTGCCAGCAGCCAAGGTTTGAGAGAGCAGTTCTTC | CASSQGLREQFF
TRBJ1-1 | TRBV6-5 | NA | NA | TGTGCCAGCAGTTTAGGGCCCTCGTCGACTGAAGCTTTCTTT | CASSLGPSSTEAFF
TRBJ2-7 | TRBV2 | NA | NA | TGTGCCAGCAGCGAGCAGGGGGGGAATCCCTACGAGCAGTACTTC | CASSEQGGNPYEQYF
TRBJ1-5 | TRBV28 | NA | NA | TGTGCCAGCAACACGGGGGTTAATCAGCCCCAGCATTTT | CASNTGVNQPQHF
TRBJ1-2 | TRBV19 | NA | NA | TGTGCCAGTAGTTCTTCGGGGTGGTATGGCTACACCTTC | CASSSSGWYGYTF
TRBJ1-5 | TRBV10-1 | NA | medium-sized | TGCGCCAGCAGTGAGTCCTACAGGGTTGACCAGCCCCAGCATTTT | CASSESYRVDQPQHF
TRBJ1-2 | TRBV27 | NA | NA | TGTGCCAGCAGTTTATCTGGGTTGACAGCCTATGGCTACACCTTC | CASSLSGLTAYGYTF
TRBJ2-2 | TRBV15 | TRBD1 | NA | TGTGCCACCAGCAGAGATCCAACAGGGGTGGGTTACACCGGGGAGCTGTTTTTT | CATSRDPTGVGYTGELFF
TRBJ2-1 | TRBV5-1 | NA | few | TGCGCCAGCGGTTTAGACTACAATGAGCAGTTCTTC | CASGLDYNEQFF
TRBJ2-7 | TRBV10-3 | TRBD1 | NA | TGTGCCATCAGGGGACAGGGGCAAGACGAGCAGTACTTC | CAIRGQGQDEQYF
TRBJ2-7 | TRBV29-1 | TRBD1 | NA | TGCAGCGTTGAATTTGGGACAGGCTTCGAGCAGTACTTC | CSVEFGTGFEQYF
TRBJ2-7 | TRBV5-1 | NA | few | TGCGCCAGCAGCTCGGAGGCCTACGAGCAGTACTTC | CASSSEAYEQYF
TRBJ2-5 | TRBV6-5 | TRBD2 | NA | TGTGCCAGCAGTTACGGGCGGGGGGGCCTCGAGACCCAGTACTTC | CASSYGRGGLETQYF
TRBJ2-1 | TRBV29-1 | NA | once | TGCAGCGGGATTTACAATGAGCAGTTCTTC | CSGIYNEQFF
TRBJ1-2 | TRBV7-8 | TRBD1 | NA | TGTGCCAGCAGCTTTAGCCTGACAGGGGGCGATGGCTACACCTTC | CASSFSLTGGDGYTF
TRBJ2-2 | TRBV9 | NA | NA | TGTGCCAGCAGCCCCCCCAGGGGGAACACCGGGGAGCTGTTTTTT | CASSPPRGNTGELFF
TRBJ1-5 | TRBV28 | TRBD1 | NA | TGTGCCAGCAGTACCAGGGGGCGCGGTCAGCCCCAGCATTTT | CASSTRGRGQPQHF
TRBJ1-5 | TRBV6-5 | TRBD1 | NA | TGTGCCAGCAGTGGGACAGGGAGAGGTCAGCCCCAGCATTTT | CASSGTGRGQPQHF
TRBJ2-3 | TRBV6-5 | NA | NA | TGTGCCAGCAGTCCCGGCGCGAATACGCAGTATTTT | CASSPGANTQYF
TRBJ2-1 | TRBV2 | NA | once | TGTGCCAGCTTCCGTGCCATCAATGAGCAGTTCTTC | CASFRAINEQFF
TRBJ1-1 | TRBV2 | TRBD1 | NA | TGTGCCAGCAGTTTGAGACAGGGAAGGACTGAAGCTTTCTTT | CASSLRQGRTEAFF
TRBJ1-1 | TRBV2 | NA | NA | TGTGCCAGCAGTGAAGAAGGTGGATGGACACAGAAAGCTTTCTTT | CASSEEGGWTQKAFF